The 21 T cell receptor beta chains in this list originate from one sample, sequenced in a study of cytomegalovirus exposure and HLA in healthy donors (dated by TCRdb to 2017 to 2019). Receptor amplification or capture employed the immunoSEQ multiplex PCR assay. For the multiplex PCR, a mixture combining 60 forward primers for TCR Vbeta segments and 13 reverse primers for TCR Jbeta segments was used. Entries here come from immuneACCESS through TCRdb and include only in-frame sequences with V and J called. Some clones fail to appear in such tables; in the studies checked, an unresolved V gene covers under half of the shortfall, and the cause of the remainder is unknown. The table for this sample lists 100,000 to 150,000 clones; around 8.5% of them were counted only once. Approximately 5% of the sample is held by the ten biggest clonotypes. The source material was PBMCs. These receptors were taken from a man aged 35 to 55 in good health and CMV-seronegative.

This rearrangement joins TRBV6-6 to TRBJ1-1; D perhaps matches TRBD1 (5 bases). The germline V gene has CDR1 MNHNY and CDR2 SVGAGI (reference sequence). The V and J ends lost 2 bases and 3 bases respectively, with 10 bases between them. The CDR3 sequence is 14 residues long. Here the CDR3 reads CASSYTGGDTEAFF. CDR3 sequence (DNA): TGTGCCAGCAGTTACACAGGAGGGGACACTGAAGCTTTCTTT.

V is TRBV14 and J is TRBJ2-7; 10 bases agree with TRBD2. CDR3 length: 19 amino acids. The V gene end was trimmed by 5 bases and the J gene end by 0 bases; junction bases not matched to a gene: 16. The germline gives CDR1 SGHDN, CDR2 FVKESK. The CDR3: CASSKQSSGLAQHSYEQYF. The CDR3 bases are TGTGCCAGCAGCAAACAAAGCTCGGGACTAGCGCAACACTCCTACGAGCAGTACTTC.

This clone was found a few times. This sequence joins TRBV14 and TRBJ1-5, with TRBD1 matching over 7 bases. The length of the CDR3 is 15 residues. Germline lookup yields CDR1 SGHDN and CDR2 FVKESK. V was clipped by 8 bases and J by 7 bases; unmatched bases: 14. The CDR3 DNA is TGTGCCAGCCAGGCCGACAGGGCCCTCAGGCAGCCCCAGCATTTT. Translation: CASQADRALRQPQHF.

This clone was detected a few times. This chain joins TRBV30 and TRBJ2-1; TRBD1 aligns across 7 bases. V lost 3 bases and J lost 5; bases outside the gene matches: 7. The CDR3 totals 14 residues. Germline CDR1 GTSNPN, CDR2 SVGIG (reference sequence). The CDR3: CAWRGQIPHNEQFF. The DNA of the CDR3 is TGTGCCTGGAGGGGACAGATTCCTCACAATGAGCAGTTCTTC. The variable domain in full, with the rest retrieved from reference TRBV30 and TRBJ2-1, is SQTIHQWPATLVQPVGSPLSLECTVEGTSNPNLYWYRQAAGRGLQLLFYSVGIGQISSEVPQNLSASRPQDRQFILSSKKLLLSDSGFYLCAWRGQIPHNEQFFGPGTRLTVL.

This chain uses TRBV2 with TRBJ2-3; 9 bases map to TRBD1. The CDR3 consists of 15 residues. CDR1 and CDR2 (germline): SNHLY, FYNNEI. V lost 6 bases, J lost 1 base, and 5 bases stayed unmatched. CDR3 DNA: TGTGCCAGCAGCCTCAGACAGGGGGGCACAGATACGCAGTATTTT. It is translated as CASSLRQGGTDTQYF.

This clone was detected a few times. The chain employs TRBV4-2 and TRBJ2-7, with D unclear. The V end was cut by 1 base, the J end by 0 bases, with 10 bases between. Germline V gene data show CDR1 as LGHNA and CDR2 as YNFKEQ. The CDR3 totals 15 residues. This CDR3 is CASSQGPESSYEQYF. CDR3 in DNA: TGTGCCAGCAGCCAAGGACCGGAGAGCTCCTACGAGCAGTACTTC.

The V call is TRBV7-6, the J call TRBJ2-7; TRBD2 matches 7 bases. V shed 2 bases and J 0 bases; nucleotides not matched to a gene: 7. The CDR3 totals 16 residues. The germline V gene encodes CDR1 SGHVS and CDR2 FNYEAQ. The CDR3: CASSLNAGGTSYEQYF. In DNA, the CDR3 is TGTGCCAGCAGCTTAAATGCCGGGGGGACCTCCTACGAGCAGTACTTC.

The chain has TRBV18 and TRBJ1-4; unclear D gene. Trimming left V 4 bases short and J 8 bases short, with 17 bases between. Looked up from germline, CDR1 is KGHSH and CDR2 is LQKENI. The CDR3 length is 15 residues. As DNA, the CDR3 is TGTGCCAGCTCACTATTTCGGGAGGGTGACGAAAAACTGTTTTTT. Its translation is CASSLFREGDEKLFF.

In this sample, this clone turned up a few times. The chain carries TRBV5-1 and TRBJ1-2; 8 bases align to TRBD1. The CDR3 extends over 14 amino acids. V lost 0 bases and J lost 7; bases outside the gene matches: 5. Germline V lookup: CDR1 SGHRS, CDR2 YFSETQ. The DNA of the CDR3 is TGCGCCAGCAGCTTGGCCACAGGGGGAGCTGGCTACACCTTC. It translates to CASSLATGGAGYTF.

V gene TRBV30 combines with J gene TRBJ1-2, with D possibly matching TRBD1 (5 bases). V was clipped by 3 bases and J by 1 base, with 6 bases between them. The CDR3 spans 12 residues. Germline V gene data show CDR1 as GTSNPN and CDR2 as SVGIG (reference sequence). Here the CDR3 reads CAWSRVNYGYTF. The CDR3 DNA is TGTGCCTGGAGCAGGGTTAACTATGGCTACACCTTC.

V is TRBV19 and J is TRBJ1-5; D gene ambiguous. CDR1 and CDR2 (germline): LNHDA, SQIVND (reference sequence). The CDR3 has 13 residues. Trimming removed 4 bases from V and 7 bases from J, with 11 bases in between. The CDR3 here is CASSTGIPQPQHF. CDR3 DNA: TGTGCCAGTAGTACGGGGATCCCCCAGCCCCAGCATTTT.

The CDR3 coding sequence is TGTGCCAGCAGCGTAGGCCCTAGCGCGGACAATGAGCAGTTCTTC. Translation: CASSVGPSADNEQFF. The V call is TRBV9, the J call TRBJ2-1; possible D gene TRBD2, 6 bases. Trimming left V 0 bases short and J 5 bases short, with 12 bases between. This CDR3 contains 15 residues. CDR1 SGDLS and CDR2 YYNGEE come from the germline V gene.

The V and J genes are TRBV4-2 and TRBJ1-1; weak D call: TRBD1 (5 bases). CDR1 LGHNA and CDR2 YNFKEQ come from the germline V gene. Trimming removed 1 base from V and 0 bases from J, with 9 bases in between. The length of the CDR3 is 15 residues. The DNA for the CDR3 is TGTGCCAGCAGCCAAGTCCAGGGATTGAACACTGAAGCTTTCTTT. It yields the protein CASSQVQGLNTEAFF.

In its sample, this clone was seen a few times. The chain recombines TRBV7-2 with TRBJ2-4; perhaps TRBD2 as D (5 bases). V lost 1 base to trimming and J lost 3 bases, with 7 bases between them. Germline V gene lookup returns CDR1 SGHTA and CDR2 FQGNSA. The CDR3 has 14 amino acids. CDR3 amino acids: CASSLGRGKNIQYF. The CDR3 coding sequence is TGTGCCAGCAGCTTAGGACGGGGCAAAAACATTCAGTACTTC. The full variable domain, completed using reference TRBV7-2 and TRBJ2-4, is GAGVSQSPSNKVTEKGKDVELRCDPISGHTALYWYRQSLGQGLEFLIYFQGNSAPDKSGLPSDRFSAERTGGSVSTLTIQRTQQEDSAVYLCASSLGRGKNIQYFGAGTRLSVL.

Here the CDR3 reads CASSHWDTQETQYF. The DNA for the CDR3 is TGCGCCAGCAGCCACTGGGACACCCAAGAGACCCAGTACTTC. The J gene is TRBJ2-5, the V gene TRBV4-3; D might be TRBD1 (6 bases). CDR3 size: 14 residues. Trimming took 3 bases from V and 1 from J, leaving 9 bases between them. From germline, CDR1 is LGHNA and CDR2 YSLEER.

This CDR3 reads CASSAGLAGGLNTGELFF. CDR3 DNA sequence: TGTGCCAGCAGCGCCGGACTAGCGGGGGGACTAAACACCGGGGAGCTGTTTTTT. V and J are TRBV9 and TRBJ2-2, with 14 bases that match TRBD2. The junction had 6 bases not matched to a gene; V was cut back by 3 bases and J by 2 bases. Germline lookup yields CDR1 SGDLS and CDR2 YYNGEE. There are 18 residues in the CDR3.

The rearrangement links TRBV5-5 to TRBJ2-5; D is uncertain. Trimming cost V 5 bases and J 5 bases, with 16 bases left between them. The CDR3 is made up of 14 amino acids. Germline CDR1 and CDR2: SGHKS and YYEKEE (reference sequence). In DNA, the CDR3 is TGTGCCAGCAGGGCGGCCACGGGTTGGGAGACCCAGTACTTC. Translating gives CASRAATGWETQYF.

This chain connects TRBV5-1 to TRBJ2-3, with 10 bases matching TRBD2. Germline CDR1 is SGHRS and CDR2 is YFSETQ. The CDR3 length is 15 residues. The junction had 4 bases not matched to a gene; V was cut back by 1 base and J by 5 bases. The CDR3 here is CASSLIAGGQDTQYF. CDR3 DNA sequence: TGCGCCAGCAGCTTGATAGCGGGGGGCCAAGATACGCAGTATTTT.

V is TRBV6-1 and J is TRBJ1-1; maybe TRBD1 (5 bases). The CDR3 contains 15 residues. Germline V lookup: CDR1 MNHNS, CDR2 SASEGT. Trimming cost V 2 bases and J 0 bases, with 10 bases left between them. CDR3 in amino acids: CASSELDTLNTEAFF. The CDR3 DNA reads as TGTGCCAGCAGTGAACTGGACACCCTGAACACTGAAGCTTTCTTT.

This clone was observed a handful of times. The CDR3 DNA follows: TGCAGCGTTGTACAGACTGAAGCTTTCTTT. Protein: CSVVQTEAFF. V is TRBV29-1 and J is TRBJ1-1; D remains ambiguous. V dropped 4 bases and J dropped 5 bases, with 5 bases sitting between them. Germline values: CDR1 SQVTM, CDR2 ANQGSEA. This CDR3 is built from 10 residues.

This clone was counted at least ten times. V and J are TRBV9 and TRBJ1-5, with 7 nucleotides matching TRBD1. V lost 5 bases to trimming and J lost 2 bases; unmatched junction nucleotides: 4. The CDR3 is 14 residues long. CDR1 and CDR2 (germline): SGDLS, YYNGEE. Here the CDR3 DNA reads TGTGCCAGCAGTGACGACAGGGGCAATCAGCCCCAGCATTTT. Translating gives CASSDDRGNQPQHF.